Listed below are T cell receptor beta chains from one sample, sequenced in a study of cytomegalovirus exposure and HLA in healthy donors. Libraries were prepared by immunoSEQ multiplex PCR; TCRdb keeps only in-frame clonotypes and omits some of them. This table holds around 200,000 clones, around three quarters found once. The specimen was PBMCs. Receptors were obtained from a boy between 10 and 17 years old in good health and CMV-seronegative. Each CDR3 is given without its conserved first and last residue. Where a row states a size, it is once, few, many or the class of an expanded clone; other rows omit it.

-	TRBV4-1	TRBJ2-1	ASSQDSVGAGGSYNEQF
once	TRBV5-4	TRBJ1-1	ASSLLGPDTEAF
-	TRBV6-1	TRBJ2-5	ASSEALVAGGRRETQY
-	TRBV7-9	TRBJ1-4	SSSLFGRREDEKLF
-	TRBV30	TRBJ1-6	AWEYNSPLH
-	TRBV27	TRBJ1-1	ASGLSNTEAF
-	TRBV4-1	TRBJ2-7	ASSHVQGYEQY
-	TRBV12-5	TRBJ2-3	ASGFSAGTYTDTQY
-	TRBV11-2	TRBJ2-5	ASSLWVGFQGSYETQY
-	TRBV6-5	TRBJ2-3	ASSRDRGGAQY
-	TRBV11-2	TRBJ1-1	ASSPIPRQGIEAF
once	TRBV5-6	TRBJ1-2	ASSLAGINYGYT
-	TRBV7-9	TRBJ1-2	ASSSPGRANYGYT
few	TRBV30	TRBJ1-2	AWLKGGGYGYT
-	TRBV19	TRBJ2-5	ASSQQRQETQY
-	TRBV9	TRBJ2-5	ASSVGLPLETQY
-	TRBV7-2	TRBJ2-7	ASSLDPSGSPEQY
-	TRBV27	TRBJ2-7	ASSFTASGRSEQY
-	TRBV11-2	TRBJ2-7	ASSRGVLDSPYEQY
-	TRBV6-1	TRBJ1-5	ASSGRLRNQPQH
-	TRBV5-4	-	ARGGPSEQY
-	TRBV5-6	TRBJ2-1	ASSPQGAFFL
few	TRBV11-2	TRBJ1-3	ASSAQLRTGRIPGNTIY
-	TRBV7-2	TRBJ1-1	ASSRGQENTEAF
-	TRBV11-3	TRBJ2-2	ASSFSEATGELF
once	TRBV5-1	TRBJ1-1	ASSLIQGGTNTEAF
few	TRBV9	TRBJ1-5	ASSVGAGNQPQH
-	TRBV4-3	TRBJ2-1	ASRGQGGHNEQF
-	TRBV19	TRBJ1-5	ASSIGTNQLKSEPQH
-	TRBV7-2	TRBJ1-1	ASSLGDRALNTEAF
few	TRBV4-3	TRBJ2-1	ASSQDASRSLYGEQF
-	TRBV27	TRBJ1-2	ASSQQGSNYGYT
-	TRBV6-5	TRBJ1-4	ASSYDRGDEKLF
-	TRBV6-5	TRBJ1-1	ASTRRRGPGTEAF
few	TRBV27	TRBJ1-2	ASSSGTDFYGYT
-	TRBV30	TRBJ2-5	AWSITQAETQY
-	TRBV9	TRBJ2-3	ASSVEGGGAQY
-	TRBV2	TRBJ1-2	ASSERAGGNYGYT
-	TRBV11-3	TRBJ1-1	ASSLQGTHTEAF
-	TRBV6-1	TRBJ1-2	ASTPDSSYGYT
-	TRBV5-8	TRBJ2-1	ASSLTGSPYNEQF
-	TRBV9	TRBJ2-7	ASSVGVSSSYEQY